Included here is one T cell receptor beta chain sequence, with context. Its antigen remains unknown. Trimming took 0 bases from V and 5 from J; bases not matched to a gene: 11. This CDR3 has 18 residues. Germline V gives CDR1 SGHRS, CDR2 YFSETQ. These data belong to a study of cytomegalovirus exposure and HLA in healthy donors. Study-wide results and limits: As immune exposure information, only CMV serostatus was available.

The PCR used 60 Vbeta and 13 Jbeta primers. Produced via immunoSEQ multiplex PCR; TCRdb's table is partial and in-frame only. The table lists 150,000 to 200,000 clones, around 74% of them singletons. The sequenced sample was PBMCs. The chain combines TRBV5-1 with TRBJ2-3, with 11 bases aligning to TRBD2. This TCR was sampled from a female donor in good health and CMV-seronegative. The CDR3 protein is CASSLASLAGGWGDTQYF. The CDR3 nucleotides are TGCGCCAGCAGCTTGGCATCGCTAGCGGGAGGATGGGGAGATACGCAGTATTTT.